This note documents a single TCR beta chain sequence. Only in-frame clones appear in the TCRdb table, and some are missing; sequencing was by immunoSEQ multiplex PCR. This repertoire shows 90,000 to 150,000 clones, approximately 90% found once; its top ten account for roughly 8.9%. This record belongs to a study of T cell responses to AZD1222 COVID-19 vaccine. Here the sequenced sample was peripheral blood, taken on day 0 of AZD1222 vaccination. The TCR sequence derives from an adult in good health.

CDR3 in amino acids: CASSIVYRVRSGELFF. As DNA, the CDR3 is TGTGCCAGTAGTATAGTCTACAGGGTCCGTTCCGGGGAGCTGTTTTTT. The chain employs TRBV19 and TRBJ2-2, with a tentative D call TRBD1 (6 bases). Germline V gene sequence: CDR1 LNHDA, CDR2 SQIVND (reference sequence). The CDR3 spans 16 residues. Trimming removed 1 base from V and 6 bases from J, with 15 bases in between.